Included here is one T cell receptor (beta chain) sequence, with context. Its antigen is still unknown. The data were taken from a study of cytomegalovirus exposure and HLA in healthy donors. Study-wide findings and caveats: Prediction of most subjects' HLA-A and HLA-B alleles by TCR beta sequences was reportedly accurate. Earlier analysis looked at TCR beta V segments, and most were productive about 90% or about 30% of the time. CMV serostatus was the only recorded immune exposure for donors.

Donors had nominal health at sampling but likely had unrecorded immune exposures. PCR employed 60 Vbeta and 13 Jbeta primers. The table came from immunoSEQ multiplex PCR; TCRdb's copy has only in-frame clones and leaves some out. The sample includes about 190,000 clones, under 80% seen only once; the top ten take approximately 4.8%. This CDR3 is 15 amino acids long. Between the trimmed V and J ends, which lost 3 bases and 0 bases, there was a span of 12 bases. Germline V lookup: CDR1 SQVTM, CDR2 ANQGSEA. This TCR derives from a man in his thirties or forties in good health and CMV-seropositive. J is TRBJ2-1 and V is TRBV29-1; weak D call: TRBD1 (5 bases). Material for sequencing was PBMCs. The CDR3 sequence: CSVEAGWSSYNEQFF. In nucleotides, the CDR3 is TGCAGCGTTGAGGCAGGGTGGAGCTCCTACAATGAGCAGTTCTTC.